This T cell receptor beta chain was captured by sequencing in a study of T cells after posttransplantation cyclophosphamide. Peripheral blood was collected from the related graft donor on the marrow donation day. Clones were sequenced by immunoSEQ multiplex PCR, and TCRdb holds only the in-frame ones, with some missing. This sample carries tens of thousands of clones, none of them present only once. The study's findings and limits: TRB overlap between skin or GI tissue T cells and blood was limited. Later post-transplant blood repertoires were often dominated by donor CD8+ memory clones.

The V and J ends lost 6 bases and 0 bases respectively, with 11 bases between them. The CDR3 extends over 14 amino acids. CDR1 is MDHEN and CDR2 is SYDVKM in the germline V gene. This clone was observed at least ten times. Its antigen is undetermined. The clonotype originates from a man aged 35-49 years in good health, CMV-negative, and a related stem cell transplant donor. V gene TRBV28 combines with J gene TRBJ1-2, with D possibly matching TRBD1 (6 bases). The specimen sequenced was PBMCs. The CDR3 nucleotides are TGTGCCAGCAGGGGGGCGGGCTCTAACTATGGCTACACCTTC. It codes for CASRGAGSNYGYTF.